This T cell receptor beta chain is drawn from a study of blood T cell repertoires in COVID-19. Overall study context: Donors in the United States, Italy and Spain gave samples during acute or convalescent COVID-19. The cDNA or gDNA used as material had been derived from T cells, B-cell-depleted T cells, or PBMCs.

As processed by the authors: Counts of nucleated cells, estimated from reference gene primer amplification, were obtained. Method: immunoSEQ multiplex PCR; TCRdb's copy keeps in-frame clones and lacks some. D and trimming come from the DNA, and the V and J calls and clone size come from that table. Of some 210,000 clones listed, around 90% were seen once; the top ten hold about 6%. V lost 5 bases and J lost 3; bases outside the gene matches: 10. The CDR3 is made up of 16 amino acids. Germline lookup yields CDR1 SGHNT and CDR2 YENEEA. Material: peripheral blood. This TCR was sampled from a man aged 55 to 70 who had recovered from COVID-19. The V gene is TRBV11-3, the J gene TRBJ1-1; 9 bases agree with TRBD1. CDR3 bases: TGTGCCAGCAGCGATTACAGGGGGCCGGTAGACACTGAAGCTTTCTTT. As protein: CASSDYRGPVDTEAFF.